This is a list of T cell receptor beta chains from one sample in a study of regulatory dendritic cells for organ transplantation. Sequencing used immunoSEQ multiplex PCR; TCRdb keeps in-frame clones, though not all of them. The table lists more than 9,500 clones, approximately 89% of them singletons, with roughly 0.47% in the top ten. These receptors have no identified antigens. Sequencing used naive CD8+ T cells from blood cultured with dendritic cells. These receptors all come from a human donor in good health. Each CDR3 is given with its conserved first and last residue. D genes are given only for firm matches. Not all rows give a size; the values are once, few, many and, for expanded clones, a class.

d_call: TRBD1
clone_size: NA
v_call: TRBV9
j_call: TRBJ2-1
cdr3_nt: TGTGCCAGCAGCGTAGGAGGGGGCAGCTCCTACAATGAGCAGTTCTTC
cdr3_aa: CASSVGGGSSYNEQFF

d_call: NA
clone_size: NA
v_call: TRBV28
j_call: TRBJ1-5
cdr3_nt: TGTGCCAGCAGCCAAATTTTAGAGGCTTATAGCAATCAGCCCCAGCATTTT
cdr3_aa: CASSQILEAYSNQPQHF

d_call: TRBD2
clone_size: once
v_call: TRBV11-3
j_call: TRBJ2-1
cdr3_nt: TGTGCCAGCAGCTTAGTAGCGGGGGTTAATGAGCAGTTCTTC
cdr3_aa: CASSLVAGVNEQFF

d_call: TRBD1
clone_size: NA
v_call: TRBV2
j_call: TRBJ1-1
cdr3_nt: TGTGCCAGCAGGGACAGGGCTTACACTGAAGCTTTCTTT
cdr3_aa: CASRDRAYTEAFF

d_call: NA
clone_size: once
v_call: TRBV7-8
j_call: TRBJ1-1
cdr3_nt: TGTGCCAGCAGCTTAGTTTCGCATGGGGGATTGAGCACTGAAGCTTTCTTT
cdr3_aa: CASSLVSHGGLSTEAFF

d_call: NA
clone_size: NA
v_call: TRBV6-6
j_call: TRBJ2-7
cdr3_nt: TGTGCCAGCTCCGGGGCTGACTCCTACGAGCAGTACTTC
cdr3_aa: CASSGADSYEQYF

d_call: NA
clone_size: NA
v_call: TRBV2
j_call: TRBJ1-1
cdr3_nt: TGTGCCAGCAGTGTAGATTACAGTGGGAACACTGAAGCTTTCTTT
cdr3_aa: CASSVDYSGNTEAFF

d_call: TRBD2
clone_size: NA
v_call: TRBV4-1
j_call: TRBJ2-1
cdr3_nt: TGCGCCAGCAGCCACCGCACTACTAGCGGGGGGCCGCTCTACAATGAGCAGTTCTTC
cdr3_aa: CASSHRTTSGGPLYNEQFF

d_call: NA
clone_size: once
v_call: TRBV5-4
j_call: TRBJ1-1
cdr3_nt: TGTGCCAGCCCAACGGGGGGGGGCACTGAAGCTTTCTTT
cdr3_aa: CASPTGGGTEAFF

d_call: NA
clone_size: NA
v_call: TRBV7-9
j_call: TRBJ2-1
cdr3_nt: TGTGCCAGCAGCTTAGGACCGTACTCCTACAATGAGCAGTTCTTC
cdr3_aa: CASSLGPYSYNEQFF

d_call: NA
clone_size: NA
v_call: TRBV4-3
j_call: TRBJ1-2
cdr3_nt: TGCGCCAGCAGCCAAGACCAGCGGGGGCATGGCTACACCTTC
cdr3_aa: CASSQDQRGHGYTF

d_call: NA
clone_size: NA
v_call: TRBV6-6
j_call: TRBJ2-5
cdr3_nt: TGTGCCAGCAGTTACGGGAGCTCAGCAGAGACCCAGTACTTC
cdr3_aa: CASSYGSSAETQYF

d_call: NA
clone_size: NA
v_call: TRBV11-2
j_call: TRBJ2-7
cdr3_nt: TGTGCCAGCAGCTTTAAATTTAGCGGCGCCTACGAGCAGTACTTC
cdr3_aa: CASSFKFSGAYEQYF

d_call: NA
clone_size: NA
v_call: TRBV4-1
j_call: TRBJ1-2
cdr3_nt: TGCGCCAGCAGCACGATTGGCGGGGGAGGACGCGGCTACACCTTC
cdr3_aa: CASSTIGGGGRGYTF

d_call: TRBD1
clone_size: NA
v_call: TRBV9
j_call: TRBJ2-1
cdr3_nt: TGTGCCAGCAGCGGAAGGGACAGGGGTATTAATGAGCAGTTCTTC
cdr3_aa: CASSGRDRGINEQFF

d_call: NA
clone_size: NA
v_call: TRBV27
j_call: TRBJ2-3
cdr3_nt: TGTGCCAGCAGTTTAGGACTTTTTAGCACAGATACGCAGTATTTT
cdr3_aa: CASSLGLFSTDTQYF

d_call: TRBD1
clone_size: NA
v_call: TRBV13
j_call: TRBJ1-2
cdr3_nt: TGTGCCAGCAGTTTTGAGTCAGGGGGTCATGGCTACACCTTC
cdr3_aa: CASSFESGGHGYTF

d_call: NA
clone_size: NA
v_call: TRBV9
j_call: TRBJ2-1
cdr3_nt: TGTGCCAGCAGCGTAGCCCAGAGGCTGTTCTTC
cdr3_aa: CASSVAQRLFF

d_call: NA
clone_size: few
v_call: TRBV7-9
j_call: TRBJ2-7
cdr3_nt: TGTGCCAGCAGCTCCAATGACAGGACTTCCTACGAGCAGTACTTC
cdr3_aa: CASSSNDRTSYEQYF

d_call: NA
clone_size: NA
v_call: TRBV28
j_call: TRBJ2-7
cdr3_nt: TGTGCCAGCAGTTTCGTAGGGTCGGATCCCTACGAGCAGTACTTC
cdr3_aa: CASSFVGSDPYEQYF

d_call: NA
clone_size: NA
v_call: TRBV11-2
j_call: TRBJ2-3
cdr3_nt: TGTGCCAGCAGCTCTCGACCCACCGGGGAGACGCAGTATTTT
cdr3_aa: CASSSRPTGETQYF

d_call: NA
clone_size: NA
v_call: TRBV19
j_call: TRBJ1-1
cdr3_nt: TGTGCCAGTCAAAGAGAGAACACTGAAGCTTTCTTT
cdr3_aa: CASQRENTEAFF

d_call: NA
clone_size: NA
v_call: TRBV6-5
j_call: TRBJ2-5
cdr3_nt: TGTGCCAGCAGTTACGACTCAGGGGAGACCCAGTACTTC
cdr3_aa: CASSYDSGETQYF

d_call: NA
clone_size: NA
v_call: TRBV28
j_call: TRBJ1-5
cdr3_nt: TGTGCCAGCAGTTATGACAGGTTTAATCAGCCCCAGCATTTT
cdr3_aa: CASSYDRFNQPQHF

d_call: NA
clone_size: NA
v_call: TRBV27
j_call: TRBJ2-3
cdr3_nt: TGTGCCAGCGCCTTGGGGGGGGGCCTAGCAGATACGCAGTATTTT
cdr3_aa: CASALGGGLADTQYF

d_call: NA
clone_size: NA
v_call: TRBV28
j_call: TRBJ1-2
cdr3_nt: TGTGCCAGCAGTTTTGCGCGCCCAGCTAACTATGGCTACACCTTC
cdr3_aa: CASSFARPANYGYTF

d_call: NA
clone_size: NA
v_call: TRBV5-5
j_call: TRBJ1-1
cdr3_nt: TGTGCCAGCAGCTTGTTTTCGGGGCGATCTGAAGCTTTCTTT
cdr3_aa: CASSLFSGRSEAFF

d_call: NA
clone_size: NA
v_call: TRBV21-1
j_call: TRBJ1-6
cdr3_nt: TGTGCCAGCAGCAAAATCGGCTCACCCCTCCACTTT
cdr3_aa: CASSKIGSPLHF

d_call: NA
clone_size: NA
v_call: TRBV6-6
j_call: TRBJ1-1
cdr3_nt: TGTGCCAGCAGTTATCTCATAGGAGACAGTGAGGCTGAAGCTTTCTTT
cdr3_aa: CASSYLIGDSEAEAFF

d_call: NA
clone_size: NA
v_call: TRBV9
j_call: TRBJ2-5
cdr3_nt: TGTGCCAGCAGCGGCTGGGAACAAGAGACCCAGTACTTC
cdr3_aa: CASSGWEQETQYF

d_call: NA
clone_size: NA
v_call: TRBV10-3
j_call: TRBJ2-1
cdr3_nt: TGTGCCATCAGTGAGTCAACTAGTTTCTACAATGAGCAGTTCTTC
cdr3_aa: CAISESTSFYNEQFF

d_call: NA
clone_size: NA
v_call: TRBV9
j_call: TRBJ1-2
cdr3_nt: TGTGCCAGCAGCCTAATAGGGGAGGGCGAAGGCTACACCTTC
cdr3_aa: CASSLIGEGEGYTF

d_call: NA
clone_size: NA
v_call: TRBV27
j_call: TRBJ1-1
cdr3_nt: TGTGCCAGCAGTTTATTACGGGGAAGAGGCACTGAAGCTTTCTTT
cdr3_aa: CASSLLRGRGTEAFF

d_call: TRBD1
clone_size: NA
v_call: TRBV7-9
j_call: TRBJ2-7
cdr3_nt: TGTGCCAGCAGCTTGTGGGTGGGACAGGCTTCGCACGAGCAGTACTTC
cdr3_aa: CASSLWVGQASHEQYF

d_call: NA
clone_size: NA
v_call: TRBV4-1
j_call: TRBJ1-5
cdr3_nt: TGCGCCAGCAGCCAACGACAGGTACGGGCGGGTCAGCCCCAGCATTTT
cdr3_aa: CASSQRQVRAGQPQHF

d_call: NA
clone_size: NA
v_call: TRBV7-9
j_call: TRBJ2-1
cdr3_nt: TGTGCCAGCAGCTTTGAATATTCAGGAAAGGGTCATGAGCAGTTCTTC
cdr3_aa: CASSFEYSGKGHEQFF

d_call: NA
clone_size: once
v_call: TRBV9
j_call: TRBJ2-2
cdr3_nt: TGTGCCAGCAGCGGAGAGGGGGGCTGGACCGGGGAGCTGTTTTTT
cdr3_aa: CASSGEGGWTGELFF